The clone carrying this TCR beta chain has only a few counts. The entry originates in a study of OX40 agonist ivuxolimab in advanced cancers. This CDR3 spans 14 amino acids. V was cut by 2 bases and J by 8 bases, with 13 bases left in between. Germline V gives CDR1 SGHAT, CDR2 FQNNGV. If patients had autoimmune disease history or systemic immunosuppression, they were excluded. The assay was immunoSEQ multiplex PCR, and TCRdb's table has in-frame clones only and misses some. The sample holds 45,000 to 55,000 clones, around 94% seen once. The sequence derives from an adult with an advanced solid tumor such as melanoma, head and neck, liver or kidney cancer. The rearrangement joins TRBV11-2 to TRBJ2-1, with a tentative D call TRBD2 (5 bases). Sequences were derived from CD4+ or CD8+ T cells sorted from blood, sampled in a trial of the OX40 agonist ivuxolimab. The CDR3 protein is CASSLSLVRDEQFF. The DNA of the CDR3 is TGTGCCAGCAGCTTATCACTAGTTAGAGATGAGCAGTTCTTC.